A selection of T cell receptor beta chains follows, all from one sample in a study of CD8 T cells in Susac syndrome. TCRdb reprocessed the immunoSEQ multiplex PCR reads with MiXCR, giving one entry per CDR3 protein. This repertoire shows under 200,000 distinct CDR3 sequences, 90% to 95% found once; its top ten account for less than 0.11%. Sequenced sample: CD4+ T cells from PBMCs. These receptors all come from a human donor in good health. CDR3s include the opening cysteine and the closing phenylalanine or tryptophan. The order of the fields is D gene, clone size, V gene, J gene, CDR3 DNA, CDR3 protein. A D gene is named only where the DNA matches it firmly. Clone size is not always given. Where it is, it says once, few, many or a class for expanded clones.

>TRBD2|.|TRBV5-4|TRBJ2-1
TGTGCCAGCAGCCCATCCGGGACTAGCGGCTACAATGAGCAGTTCTTC
CASSPSGTSGYNEQFF
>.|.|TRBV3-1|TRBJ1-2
TGTGCCAGCAGCCCCGCGCAGTCCGCCCTCTATGGCTACACCTTT
CASSPAQSALYGYTF
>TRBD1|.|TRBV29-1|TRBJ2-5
TGCAGCGTAAAGGGACAGGGGGCCGAGACCCAGTACTTC
CSVKGQGAETQYF
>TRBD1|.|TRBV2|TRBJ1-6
TGTGCCAGCAGGCCGGGACAGACCTATAATTCACCCCTCCACTTT
CASRPGQTYNSPLHF
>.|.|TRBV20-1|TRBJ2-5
TGCAGTTACAGGGCTCCCGGACGGAGCCAAGAGACCCAGTACTTC
CSYRAPGRSQETQYF
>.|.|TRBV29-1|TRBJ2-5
TGCAGCGTCGAAACCCAAGAGACCCAGTACTTC
CSVETQETQYF
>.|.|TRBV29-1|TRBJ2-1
TGCAGCGTTAGGGGGGCGGATGAGCAGTTCTTC
CSVRGADEQFF
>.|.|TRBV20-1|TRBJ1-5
TGCAGTGCCGGGGACATTCCGGAAGGCCAGCCCCAGCATTTT
CSAGDIPEGQPQHF
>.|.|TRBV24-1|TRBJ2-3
TGTGCCACCAGTGGCATTGGGGGGATCACAGATACGCAGTATTTT
CATSGIGGITDTQYF
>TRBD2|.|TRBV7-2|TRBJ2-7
TGTGCCAGCAGCTCCTACCAAGCGGGGCTCGAGCAGTACTTC
CASSSYQAGLEQYF
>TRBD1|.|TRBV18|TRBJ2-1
TGTGCCAGCGTCGGACAGGGGGCGAGTGAGCAGTTCTTC
CASVGQGASEQFF
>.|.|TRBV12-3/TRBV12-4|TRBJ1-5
TGTGCCACCTCTAGCAGCAATCAGCCCCAGCATTTT
CATSSSNQPQHF
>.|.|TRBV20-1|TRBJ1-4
TGCAGTGCTAAGGTCCCAGGCCGGGGTGATGAAAAACTGTTTTTT
CSAKVPGRGDEKLFF
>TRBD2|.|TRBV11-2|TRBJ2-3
TGTGCCAGCAGCCACGTTAGGACTAGCGGGGAAACCACAGATACGCAGTATTTT
CASSHVRTSGETTDTQYF
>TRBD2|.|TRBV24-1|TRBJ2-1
TGTGCCACCAGTAAATCTAGCGGGAGGGCCGGTGATGAGCAGTTCTTC
CATSKSSGRAGDEQFF
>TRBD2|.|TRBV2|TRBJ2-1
TGTGCCAGCAAAAGCCTCCACTCCGGGACTAGCGGGGGGGTGGGCTACAATGAGCAGTTCTTC
CASKSLHSGTSGGVGYNEQFF
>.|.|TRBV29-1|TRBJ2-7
TGCAGCGTGGCGAGGAGCTCCTACGAGCAGTACTTC
CSVARSSYEQYF
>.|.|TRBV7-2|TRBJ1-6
TGTGCCAGCAGCTCGCCGGGACGGGGCGTACCCCTCCACTTT
CASSSPGRGVPLHF
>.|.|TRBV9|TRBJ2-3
TGTGCCAGCAGCGTTGGAGGCGCAGATACGCAGTATTTT
CASSVGGADTQYF
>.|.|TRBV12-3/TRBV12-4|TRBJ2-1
TGTGCCAGCACCCCTGGAGGGGTCCACAATGAGCAGTTCTTC
CASTPGGVHNEQFF
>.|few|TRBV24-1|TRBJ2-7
TGTGCCACCCTTCGAGGGGGGGGCTCCTACGAGCAGTACTTC
CATLRGGGSYEQYF
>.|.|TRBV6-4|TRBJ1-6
TGTGCCAGCTCACCCAGGGAGATTAATTCACCCCTCCACTTT
CASSPREINSPLHF
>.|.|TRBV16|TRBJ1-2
TGTGCCAGCAGCCAAGGGGAGGACTATGGCTACACCTTC
CASSQGEDYGYTF
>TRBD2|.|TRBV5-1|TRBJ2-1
TGCGCCAGCAGCCCTAGCGGGGGGGCCTACAATGAGCAGTTCTTC
CASSPSGGAYNEQFF
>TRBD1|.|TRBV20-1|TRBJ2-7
TGCAGTGCTAGAGATGACGGGACAGGGACATACGAGCAGTACTTC
CSARDDGTGTYEQYF
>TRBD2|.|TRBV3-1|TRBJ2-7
TGTGCCAGCAGCGTCCGGGACTATTCCTACGAGCAGTACTTC
CASSVRDYSYEQYF
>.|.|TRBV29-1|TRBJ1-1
TGCAGCGTAGGGGAAGCTGACGAAGCTTTCTTT
CSVGEADEAFF
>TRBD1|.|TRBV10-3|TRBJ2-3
TGTGCCATCAGGACAGGGGGTGGCACAGATACGCAGTATTTT
CAIRTGGGTDTQYF
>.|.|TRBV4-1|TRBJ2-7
TGCGCCAGCAGCCAAGACAGGGTGGCCTCCTACGAGCAGTACTTC
CASSQDRVASYEQYF
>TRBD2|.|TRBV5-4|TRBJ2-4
TGTGCCAGCAGCTTAGACCCGGGACTAGCGGGAGAAGAAGTCAACTACTTC
CASSLDPGLAGEEVNYF
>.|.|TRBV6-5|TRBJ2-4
TGTGCCAGCAGAGCCAAAAACATTCAGTACTTC
CASRAKNIQYF
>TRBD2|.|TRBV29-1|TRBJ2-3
TGCAGCGTTGAACCCAGCGGGGGCACAGATACGCAGTATTTT
CSVEPSGGTDTQYF
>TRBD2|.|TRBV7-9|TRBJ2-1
TGTGCCAGCAGCCTCCTTAGCGGGAGCGGGAATGAGCAGTTCTTC
CASSLLSGSGNEQFF
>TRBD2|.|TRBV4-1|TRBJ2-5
TGCGCCAGCAGCCCCAGGGAGCGGGGAGAGACCCAGTACTTC
CASSPRERGETQYF
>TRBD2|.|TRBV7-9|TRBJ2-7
TGTGCCAGCAGCTTTCCTAGCGGGGGGGCCTCCTACGAGCAGTACTTC
CASSFPSGGASYEQYF
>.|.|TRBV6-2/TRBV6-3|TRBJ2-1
TGTGCCAGCAGTCCTATTACAGCCTCCCAGGTCGCCCAGTTCTTC
CASSPITASQVAQFF
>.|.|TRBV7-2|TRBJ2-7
TGTGCCAGCAGCCTCGACTTGGGGGCAGACGAGCAGTACTTC
CASSLDLGADEQYF
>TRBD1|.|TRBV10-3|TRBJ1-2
TGTGCCATCAATCCGGGACAGTTAGTCTATGGAGGCTACACCTTC
CAINPGQLVYGGYTF
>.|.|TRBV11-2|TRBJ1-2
TGTGCCACCGGCGGGACCTCCTATGGCTACACCTTC
CATGGTSYGYTF
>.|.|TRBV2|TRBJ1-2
TGTGCCACAGTAAGAAGGGGAGGAGCCTTTTTTGGCTACACCTTC
CATVRRGGAFFGYTF
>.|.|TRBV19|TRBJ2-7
TGTGCCAGTAGTACCGGACTGAACTACGAGCAGTACTTC
CASSTGLNYEQYF